This T cell receptor beta chain was retrieved from a study of T cell changes during pregnancy in multiple sclerosis. CDR1 LGHNA and CDR2 YSLEER come from the germline V gene. This CDR3 has 15 amino acids. Trimming cost V 0 bases and J 8 bases, with 14 bases left between them. Profiling relied on immunoSEQ multiplex PCR, and the TCRdb table lists in-frame clones only, not all of them. This table holds fewer than 150,000 clones, around 97% found once. This sequence joins TRBV4-3 and TRBJ2-1; possible D gene TRBD2, 5 bases. The sequence came from a female donor with multiple sclerosis, enrolled in a pregnancy study. The specimen comprised peripheral blood, sampled after pregnancy. In nucleotides, the CDR3 is TGCGCCAGCAGCCAAGATCGGTCTAGCCCTCATGAGCAGTTCTTC. This sequence encodes CASSQDRSSPHEQFF.